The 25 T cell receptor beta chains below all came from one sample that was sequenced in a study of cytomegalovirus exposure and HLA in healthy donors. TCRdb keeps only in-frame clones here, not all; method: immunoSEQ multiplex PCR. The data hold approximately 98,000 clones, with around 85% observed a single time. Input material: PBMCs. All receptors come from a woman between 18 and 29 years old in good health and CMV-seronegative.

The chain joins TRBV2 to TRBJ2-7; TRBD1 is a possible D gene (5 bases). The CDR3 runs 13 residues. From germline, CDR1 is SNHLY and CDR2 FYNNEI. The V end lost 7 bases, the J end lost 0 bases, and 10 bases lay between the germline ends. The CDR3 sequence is CASILDSSYEQYF. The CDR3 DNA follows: TGTGCCAGCATTTTAGACAGCTCCTACGAGCAGTACTTC.

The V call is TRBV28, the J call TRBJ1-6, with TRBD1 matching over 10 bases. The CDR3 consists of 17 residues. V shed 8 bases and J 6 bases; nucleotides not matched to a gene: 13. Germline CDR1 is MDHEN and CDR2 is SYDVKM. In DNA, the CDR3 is TGTGCCAGCGCATATCCTAGACAGGGGGCGAGTAATTCACCCCTCCACTTT. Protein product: CASAYPRQGASNSPLHF.

In DNA form, the CDR3 reads TGTGCCAGCAGTGAGAGCGGGGGAGGCGATGAGCAGTTCTTC. Encoded protein: CASSESGGGDEQFF. The rearrangement links TRBV7-3 to TRBJ2-1; 8 nucleotides line up with TRBD2. CDR3 size: 14 residues. The germline gives CDR1 SGHTA, CDR2 FQGTGA. V shed 6 bases, J shed 8 bases, and the junction held 9 bases outside the gene matches.

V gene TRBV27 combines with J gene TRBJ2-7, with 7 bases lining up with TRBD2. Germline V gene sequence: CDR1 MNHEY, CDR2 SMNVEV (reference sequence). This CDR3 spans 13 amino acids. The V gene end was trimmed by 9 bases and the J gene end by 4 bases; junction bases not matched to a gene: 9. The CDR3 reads CARHDPGGYEQYF. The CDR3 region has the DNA TGTGCCAGACATGATCCGGGGGGATACGAGCAGTACTTC.

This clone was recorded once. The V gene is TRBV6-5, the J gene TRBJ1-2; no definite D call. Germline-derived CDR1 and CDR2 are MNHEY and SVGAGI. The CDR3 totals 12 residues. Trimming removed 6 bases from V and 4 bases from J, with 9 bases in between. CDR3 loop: CASREEGYGYTF. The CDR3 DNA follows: TGTGCCAGCAGAGAGGAGGGCTATGGCTACACCTTC.

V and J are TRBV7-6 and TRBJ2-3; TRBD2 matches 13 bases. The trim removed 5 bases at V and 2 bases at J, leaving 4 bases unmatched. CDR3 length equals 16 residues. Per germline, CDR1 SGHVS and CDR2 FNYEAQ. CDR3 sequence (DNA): TGTGCCAGCAGCCGACTAGCGGGGGGCCTCACAGATACGCAGTATTTT. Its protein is CASSRLAGGLTDTQYF.

The CDR3 DNA is TGTGCCAGCAGCCTAGGACTAGCGGGGGGAATGATAAAGGACCCAGATACGCAGTATTTT. Protein sequence: CASSLGLAGGMIKDPDTQYF. The chain links TRBV14 to TRBJ2-3, with 14 bases that match TRBD2. Per the germline V gene, CDR1 is SGHDN and CDR2 is FVKESK. CDR3 length equals 20 residues. V dropped 4 bases and J dropped 4; count of bases not matched to a gene: 16.

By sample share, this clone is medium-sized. CDR3 nucleotides: TGTGCCAGCAGTTGGGGGCCGAATTCACCCCTCCACTTT. It encodes CASSWGPNSPLHF. The rearrangement links TRBV27 to TRBJ1-6, with D maybe TRBD1 (6 bases). The CDR3 is made up of 13 amino acids. Germline V lookup: CDR1 MNHEY, CDR2 SMNVEV (reference sequence). The V and J ends lost 4 bases and 7 bases respectively, with 8 bases between them.

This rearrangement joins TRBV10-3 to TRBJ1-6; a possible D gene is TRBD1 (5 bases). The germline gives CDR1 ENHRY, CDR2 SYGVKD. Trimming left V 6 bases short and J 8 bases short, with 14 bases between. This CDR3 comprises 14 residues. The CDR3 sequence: CAIRAGPGDSPLHF. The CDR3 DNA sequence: TGTGCCATCAGGGCGGGGCCTGGGGATTCACCCCTCCACTTT.

CDR3 amino acids: CASSGGHLSSYEQYF. DNA for the CDR3: TGTGCCAGCAGTGGGGGACATCTAAGCTCCTACGAGCAGTACTTC. This chain joins TRBV25-1 and TRBJ2-7; a possible D gene is TRBD1 (6 bases). The CDR3 covers 15 residues. Germline V lookup: CDR1 MGHDK, CDR2 SYGVNS. The V and J ends lost 4 bases and 0 bases respectively, with 13 bases between them.

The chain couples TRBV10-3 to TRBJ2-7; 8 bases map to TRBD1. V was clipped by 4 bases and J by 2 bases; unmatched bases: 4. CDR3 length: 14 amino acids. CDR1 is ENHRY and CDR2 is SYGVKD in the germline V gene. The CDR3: CAISVGQGTYEQYF. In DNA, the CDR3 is TGTGCCATCAGTGTTGGACAGGGTACCTACGAGCAGTACTTC.

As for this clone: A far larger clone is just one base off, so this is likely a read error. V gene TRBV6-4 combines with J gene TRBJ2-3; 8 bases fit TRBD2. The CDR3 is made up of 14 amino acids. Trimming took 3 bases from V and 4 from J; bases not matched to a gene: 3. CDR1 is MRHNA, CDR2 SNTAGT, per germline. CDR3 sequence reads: CASSDRGGPDTQYF. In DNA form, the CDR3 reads TGTGCCAGCAGTGATCGGGGGGGCCCAGATACGCAGTATTTT.

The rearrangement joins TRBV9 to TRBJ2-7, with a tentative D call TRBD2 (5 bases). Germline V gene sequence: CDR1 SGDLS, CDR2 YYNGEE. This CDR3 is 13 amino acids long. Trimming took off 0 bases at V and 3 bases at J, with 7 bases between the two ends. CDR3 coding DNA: TGTGCCAGCAGCGTAGGAGGGAACTACGAGCAGTACTTC. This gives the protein CASSVGGNYEQYF.

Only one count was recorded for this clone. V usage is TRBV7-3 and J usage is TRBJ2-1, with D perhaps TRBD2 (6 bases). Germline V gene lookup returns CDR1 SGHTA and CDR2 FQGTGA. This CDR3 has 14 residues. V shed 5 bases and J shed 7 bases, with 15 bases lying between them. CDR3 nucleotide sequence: TGTGCCAGCAGCCGCGGGGAGGTCCTGAATGAGCAGTTCTTC. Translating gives CASSRGEVLNEQFF.

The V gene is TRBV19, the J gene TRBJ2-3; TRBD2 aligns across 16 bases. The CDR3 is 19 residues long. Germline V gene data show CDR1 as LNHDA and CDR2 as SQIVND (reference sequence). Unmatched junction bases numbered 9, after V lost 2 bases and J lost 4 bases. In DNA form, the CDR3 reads TGTGCCAGTAGTATATCGGGGACTAGCGGGGGGGCTCGGTCAGATACGCAGTATTTT. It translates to CASSISGTSGGARSDTQYF.

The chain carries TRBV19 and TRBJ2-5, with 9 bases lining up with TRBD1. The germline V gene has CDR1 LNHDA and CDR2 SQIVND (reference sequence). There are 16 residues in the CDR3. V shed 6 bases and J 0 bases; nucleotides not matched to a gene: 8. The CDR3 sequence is CASRSPTGGHQETQYF. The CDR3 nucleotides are TGTGCCAGTAGGAGTCCGACAGGGGGTCACCAAGAGACCCAGTACTTC.

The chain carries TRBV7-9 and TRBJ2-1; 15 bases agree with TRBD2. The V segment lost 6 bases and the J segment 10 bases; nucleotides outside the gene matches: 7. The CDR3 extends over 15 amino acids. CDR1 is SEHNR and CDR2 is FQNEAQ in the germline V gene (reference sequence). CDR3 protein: CASRRTSGGAGEQFF. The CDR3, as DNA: TGTGCCAGCAGGCGGACTAGCGGGGGGGCTGGGGAGCAGTTCTTC. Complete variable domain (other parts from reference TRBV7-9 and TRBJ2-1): DTGVSQNPRHKITKRGQNVTFRCDPISEHNRLYWYRQTLGQGPEFLTYFQNEAQLEKSRLLSDRFSAERPKGSFSTLEIQRTEQGDSAMYLCASRRTSGGAGEQFFGPGTRLTVL.

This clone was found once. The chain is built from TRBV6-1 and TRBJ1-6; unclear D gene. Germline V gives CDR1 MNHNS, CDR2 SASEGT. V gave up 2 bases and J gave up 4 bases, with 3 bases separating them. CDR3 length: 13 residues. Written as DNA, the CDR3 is TGTGCCAGCAGTGAAACATATAATTCACCCCTCCACTTT. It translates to CASSETYNSPLHF.

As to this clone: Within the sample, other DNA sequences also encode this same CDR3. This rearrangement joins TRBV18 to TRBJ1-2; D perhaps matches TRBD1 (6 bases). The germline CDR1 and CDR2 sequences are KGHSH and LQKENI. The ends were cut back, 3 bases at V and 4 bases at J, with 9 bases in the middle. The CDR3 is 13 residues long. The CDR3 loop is CASSPDRSYGYTF. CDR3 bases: TGTGCCAGCTCACCCGACAGGAGCTATGGCTACACCTTC.

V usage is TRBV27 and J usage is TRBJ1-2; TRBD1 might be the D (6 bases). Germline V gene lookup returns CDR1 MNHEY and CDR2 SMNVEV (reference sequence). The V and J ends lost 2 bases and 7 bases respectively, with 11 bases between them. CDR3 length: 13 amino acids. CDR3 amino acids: CASSLGGAGGYTF. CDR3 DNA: TGTGCCAGCAGTTTAGGGGGGGCTGGTGGCTACACCTTC.

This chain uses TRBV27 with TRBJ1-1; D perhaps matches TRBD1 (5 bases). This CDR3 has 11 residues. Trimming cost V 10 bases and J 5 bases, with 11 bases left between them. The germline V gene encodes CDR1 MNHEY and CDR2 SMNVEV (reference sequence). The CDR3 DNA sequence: TGTGCCATCGGGGGGGGGACTGAAGCTTTCTTT. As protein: CAIGGGTEAFF.

The CDR3 DNA sequence: TGCGCCAGCAGGAAGTCTAGCTCCTACGAGCAGTACTTC. This encodes CASRKSSSYEQYF. The chain recombines TRBV10-2 with TRBJ2-7; D gene uncertain. Trimming removed 6 bases at V and 0 bases at J, with 9 bases between. CDR3 length: 13 amino acids. Germline CDR1 reads WSHSY; CDR2 reads SAAADI.

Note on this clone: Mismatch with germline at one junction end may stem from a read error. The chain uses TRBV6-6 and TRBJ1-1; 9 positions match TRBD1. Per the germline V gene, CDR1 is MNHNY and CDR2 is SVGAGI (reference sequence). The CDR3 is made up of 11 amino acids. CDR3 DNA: TGTGCCAGCAGTATGGACAGGGGTATATACTTT. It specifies CASSMDRGIYF.

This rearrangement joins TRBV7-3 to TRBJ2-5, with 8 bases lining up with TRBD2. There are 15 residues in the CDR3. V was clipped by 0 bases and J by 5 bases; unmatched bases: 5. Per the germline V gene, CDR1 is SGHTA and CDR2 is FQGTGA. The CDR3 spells CASSLTRGGPETQYF. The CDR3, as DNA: TGTGCCAGCAGCTTAACACGGGGGGGCCCGGAGACCCAGTACTTC.

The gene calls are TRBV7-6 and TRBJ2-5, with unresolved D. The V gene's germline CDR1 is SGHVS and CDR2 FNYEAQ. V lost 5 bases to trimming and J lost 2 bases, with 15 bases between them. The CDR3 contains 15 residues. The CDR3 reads CASSPRVGRQETQYF. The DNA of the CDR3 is TGTGCCAGCAGCCCTCGGGTGGGTCGGCAAGAGACCCAGTACTTC.